This TCR beta chain was documented in a study of T cell responses to AZD1222 COVID-19 vaccine. General study points: None of the repertoires were sampled until the peak T cell response had passed. Receipt of two AZD1222 doses was followed by a rise in Spike-specific TCR breadth and depth.

Clones were read by immunoSEQ multiplex PCR, and TCRdb kept only the in-frame ones, dropping some. The sample yields approximately 140,000 clones, roughly 90% seen once. Per the germline V gene, CDR1 is SGHVS and CDR2 is FQNEAQ. CDR3 size: 15 residues. Trimming shortened V by 5 bases and J by 8 bases, and 18 bases separated the two germline ends. Concerning this clone itself: The antigen is undetermined.

This sequence joins TRBV7-8 and TRBJ1-4, with a possible D match to TRBD1 (5 bases). The TCR comes from an adult in good health. This specimen was peripheral blood, taken on day 0 of AZD1222 vaccination. As DNA, the CDR3 is TGTGCCAGCAGCCCAAACAGGTCCCGAGGGGAAAAACTGTTTTTT. It specifies CASSPNRSRGEKLFF.